The clone carrying this TCR beta chain has just one count. Its antigen is not identified. PCR primers comprised 60 Vbeta and 13 Jbeta primers. This table comes from immunoSEQ multiplex PCR, and its TCRdb copy is limited to in-frame clones, with some not included. The sample lists nearly 110,000 clones, approximately 80% seen once, with approximately 1.5% in the top ten. The data are from a study of cytomegalovirus exposure and HLA in healthy donors. Findings and caveats of the study: The authors listed 150 to 200 TCR beta chains as cytomegalovirus-associated. TCR association rates varied by HLA locus in a later analysis, with DRB1 highest and HLA-C lowest.

The CDR3 is 15 amino acids. The ends were cut back, 5 bases at V and 2 bases at J, with 16 bases in the middle. Germline V lookup: CDR1 SGHAT, CDR2 FQNNGV. V and J are TRBV11-2 and TRBJ2-7, with no clear D. The sample consisted of PBMCs. This clonotype was sampled from a man in his fifties in good health and CMV-seronegative. The CDR3 protein is CASSRDWIVAYEQYF. The DNA of the CDR3 is TGTGCCAGCAGCCGAGACTGGATTGTCGCCTACGAGCAGTACTTC.